Following are 5 T cell receptor beta chains from one sample sequenced in a study of cytomegalovirus exposure and HLA in healthy donors. 13 Jbeta primers and 60 Vbeta primers were used for the PCR. Sequencing used immunoSEQ multiplex PCR; TCRdb keeps in-frame clones, though not all of them. The table has roughly 190,000 clones, over 70% seen once. The material sequenced was PBMCs. These receptors were taken from a woman aged 18 to 35 in good health and CMV-seronegative.

The DNA for the CDR3 is TGCGCCAGCAGCCTAGGGACAGGGGAATCACCCCTCCACTTT. Translated, it gives CASSLGTGESPLHF. This chain connects TRBV5-1 to TRBJ1-6; 10 nucleotides align to TRBD1. V dropped 4 bases and J dropped 10; count of bases not matched to a gene: 5. Germline V gene sequence: CDR1 SGHRS, CDR2 YFSETQ. This CDR3 comprises 14 residues.

The chain links TRBV5-1 to TRBJ2-5, with a tentative D call TRBD2 (6 bases). There are 13 residues in the CDR3. Trimming removed 5 bases from V and 5 bases from J, with 13 bases in between. In germline, CDR1 is SGHRS, CDR2 YFSETQ. CDR3 amino acids: CASSVRAGETQYF. The CDR3 region has the DNA TGCGCCAGCAGTGTAAGGGCGGGGGAGACCCAGTACTTC.

CDR3 in DNA: TGTGCCAGCAGCCTCATCCCAGACAGTCAGGAGACCCAGTACTTC. Translated: CASSLIPDSQETQYF. The chain has TRBV14 and TRBJ2-5; TRBD1 might be the D (5 bases). V lost 4 bases to trimming and J lost 5 bases, with 17 bases between them. This CDR3 is 15 amino acids long. Germline values: CDR1 SGHDN, CDR2 FVKESK.

The chain recombines TRBV6-4 with TRBJ2-7; 10 nucleotides align to TRBD2. The CDR3 runs 19 residues. CDR1 and CDR2 from the germline V gene are MRHNA and SNTAGT. V lost 2 bases, J lost 2 bases, and 15 bases stayed unmatched. The CDR3 region is CASSDHLPLTSGSTYEQYF. CDR3 sequence (DNA): TGTGCCAGCAGTGACCACCTCCCCCTGACTAGCGGGTCGACCTACGAGCAGTACTTC.

The CDR3 protein is CASSQGSSYNSPLHF. CDR3 nucleotide sequence: TGTGCCAGCAGCCAGGGGAGCTCCTATAATTCACCCCTCCACTTT. This rearrangement joins TRBV14 to TRBJ1-6; D uncertain. In germline, CDR1 is SGHDN, CDR2 FVKESK. The CDR3 sequence is 15 residues long. V lost 3 bases and J lost 0, with 6 bases in between.